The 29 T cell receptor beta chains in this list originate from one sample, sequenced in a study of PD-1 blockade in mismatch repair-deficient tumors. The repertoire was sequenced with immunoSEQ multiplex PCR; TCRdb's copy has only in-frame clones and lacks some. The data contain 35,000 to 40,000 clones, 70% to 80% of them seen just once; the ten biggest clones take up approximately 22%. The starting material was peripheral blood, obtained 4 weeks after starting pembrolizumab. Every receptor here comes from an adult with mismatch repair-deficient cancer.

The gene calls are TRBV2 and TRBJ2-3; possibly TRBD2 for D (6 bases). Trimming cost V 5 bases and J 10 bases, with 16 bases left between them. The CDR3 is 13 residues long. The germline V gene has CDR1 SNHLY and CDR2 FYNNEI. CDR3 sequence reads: CASSFRTNAAQYF. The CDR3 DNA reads TGTGCCAGCAGTTTTCGGACTAACGCTGCGCAGTATTTT.

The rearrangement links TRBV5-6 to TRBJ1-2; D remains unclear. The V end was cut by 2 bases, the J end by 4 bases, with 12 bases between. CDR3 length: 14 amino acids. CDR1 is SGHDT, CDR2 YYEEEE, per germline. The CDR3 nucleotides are TGTGCCAGCAGCTTTTGGGAGTTGGGCTATGGCTACACCTTC. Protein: CASSFWELGYGYTF. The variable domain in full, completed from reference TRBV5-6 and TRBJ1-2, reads DAGVTQSPTHLIKTRGQQVTLRCSPKSGHDTVSWYQQALGQGPQFIFQYYEEEERQRGNFPDRFSGHQFPNYSSELNVNALLLGDSALYLCASSFWELGYGYTFGSGTRLTVV.

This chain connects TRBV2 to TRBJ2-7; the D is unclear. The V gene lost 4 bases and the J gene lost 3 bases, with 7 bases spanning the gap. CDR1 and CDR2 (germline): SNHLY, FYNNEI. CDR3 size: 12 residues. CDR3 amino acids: CASSGRDYEQYF. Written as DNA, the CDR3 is TGTGCCAGCAGTGGAAGGGACTACGAGCAGTACTTC.

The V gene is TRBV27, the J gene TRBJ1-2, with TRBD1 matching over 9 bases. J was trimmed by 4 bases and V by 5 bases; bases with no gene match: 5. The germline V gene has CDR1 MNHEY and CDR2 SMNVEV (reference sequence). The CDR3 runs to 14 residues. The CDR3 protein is CASSPSTGGYGYTF. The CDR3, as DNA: TGTGCCAGCAGTCCCTCGACAGGGGGCTATGGCTACACCTTC.

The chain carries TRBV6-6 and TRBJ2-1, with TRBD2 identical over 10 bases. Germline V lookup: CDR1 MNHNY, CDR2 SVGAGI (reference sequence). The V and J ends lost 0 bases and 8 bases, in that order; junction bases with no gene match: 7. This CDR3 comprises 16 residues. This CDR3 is CASSYSKSSGSDEQFF. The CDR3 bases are TGTGCCAGCAGTTACTCGAAGTCTAGCGGGAGTGATGAGCAGTTCTTC.

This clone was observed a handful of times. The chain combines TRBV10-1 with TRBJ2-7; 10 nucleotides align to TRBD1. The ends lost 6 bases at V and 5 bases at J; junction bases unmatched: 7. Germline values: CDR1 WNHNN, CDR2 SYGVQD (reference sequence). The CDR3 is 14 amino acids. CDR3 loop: CASSSGQGTHEQYF. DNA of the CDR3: TGCGCCAGCAGCTCGGGACAGGGGACCCACGAGCAGTACTTC.

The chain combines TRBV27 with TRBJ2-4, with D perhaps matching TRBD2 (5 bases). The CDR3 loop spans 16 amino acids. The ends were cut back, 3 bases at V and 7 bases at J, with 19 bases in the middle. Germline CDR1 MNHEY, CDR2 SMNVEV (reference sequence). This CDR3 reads CASSFSLVGEGNIQYF. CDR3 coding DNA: TGTGCCAGCAGTTTTAGTCTTGTAGGTGAGGGCAACATTCAGTACTTC.

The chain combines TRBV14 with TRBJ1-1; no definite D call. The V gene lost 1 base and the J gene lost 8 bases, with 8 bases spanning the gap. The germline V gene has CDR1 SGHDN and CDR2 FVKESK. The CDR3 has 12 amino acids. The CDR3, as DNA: TGTGCCAGCAGCCAAGTTCCTCCGGAAGCTTTCTTT. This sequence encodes CASSQVPPEAFF. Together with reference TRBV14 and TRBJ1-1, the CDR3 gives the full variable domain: EAGVTQFPSHSVIEKGQTVTLRCDPISGHDNLYWYRRVMGKEIKFLLHFVKESKQDESGMPNNRFLAERTGGTYSTLKVQPAELEDSGVYFCASSQVPPEAFFGQGTRLTVV.

CDR3: CASSLGENEQYF. DNA of the CDR3: TGTGCCAGCAGCTTAGGCGAGAACGAGCAGTACTTC. The chain joins TRBV13 to TRBJ2-7; D is uncertain. From germline, CDR1 is PRHDT and CDR2 FYEKMQ (reference sequence). The CDR3 contains 12 residues. V was shortened by 0 bases and J by 5 bases, with 5 bases between the two germline ends.

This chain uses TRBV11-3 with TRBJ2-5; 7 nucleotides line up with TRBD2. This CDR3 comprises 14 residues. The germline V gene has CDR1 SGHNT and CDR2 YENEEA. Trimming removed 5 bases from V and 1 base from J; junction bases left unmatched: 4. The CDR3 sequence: CASSRASGQETQYF. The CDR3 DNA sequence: TGTGCCAGCAGCCGGGCTAGCGGCCAAGAGACCCAGTACTTC.

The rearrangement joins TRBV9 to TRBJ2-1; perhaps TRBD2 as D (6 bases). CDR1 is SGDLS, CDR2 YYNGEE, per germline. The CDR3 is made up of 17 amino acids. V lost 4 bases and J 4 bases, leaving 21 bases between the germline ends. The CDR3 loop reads CASSPRRLSSAYNEQFF. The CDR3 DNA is TGTGCCAGCAGCCCCCGCCGGTTGTCTAGCGCATACAATGAGCAGTTCTTC.

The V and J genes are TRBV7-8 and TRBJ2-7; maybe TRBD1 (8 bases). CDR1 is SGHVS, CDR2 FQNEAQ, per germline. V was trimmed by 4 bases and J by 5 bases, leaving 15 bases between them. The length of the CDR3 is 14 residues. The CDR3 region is CASSSRQGRDEQYF. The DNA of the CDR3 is TGTGCCAGCAGCTCGAGACAGGGGAGGGACGAGCAGTACTTC.

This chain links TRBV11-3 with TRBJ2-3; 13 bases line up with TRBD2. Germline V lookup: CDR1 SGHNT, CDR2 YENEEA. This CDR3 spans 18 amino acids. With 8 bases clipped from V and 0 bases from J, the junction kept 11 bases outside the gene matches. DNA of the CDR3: TGTGCCAGCTCTGGACTAGCGGGGGATTATTCTAGCACAGATACGCAGTATTTT. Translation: CASSGLAGDYSSTDTQYF.

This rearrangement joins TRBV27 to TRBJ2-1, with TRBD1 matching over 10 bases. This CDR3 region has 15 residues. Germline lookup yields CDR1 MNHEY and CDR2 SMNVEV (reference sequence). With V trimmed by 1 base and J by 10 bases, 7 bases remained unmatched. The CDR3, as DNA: TGTGCCAGCAGTTTATGGACAGGGGGGGGAGGGGAGCAGTTCTTC. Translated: CASSLWTGGGGEQFF.

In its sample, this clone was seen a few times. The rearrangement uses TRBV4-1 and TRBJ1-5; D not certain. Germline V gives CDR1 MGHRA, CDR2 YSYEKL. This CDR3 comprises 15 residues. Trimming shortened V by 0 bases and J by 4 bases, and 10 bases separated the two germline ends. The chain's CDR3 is CASSQDRQFNQPQHF. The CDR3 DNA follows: TGCGCCAGCAGCCAAGACCGTCAGTTTAATCAGCCCCAGCATTTT.

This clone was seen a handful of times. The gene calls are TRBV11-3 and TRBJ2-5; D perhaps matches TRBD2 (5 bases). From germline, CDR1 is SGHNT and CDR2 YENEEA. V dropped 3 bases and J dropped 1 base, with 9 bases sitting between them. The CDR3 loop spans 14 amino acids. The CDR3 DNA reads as TGTGCCAGCAGCTTGCGGGTGATCCAAGAGACCCAGTACTTC. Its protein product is CASSLRVIQETQYF.

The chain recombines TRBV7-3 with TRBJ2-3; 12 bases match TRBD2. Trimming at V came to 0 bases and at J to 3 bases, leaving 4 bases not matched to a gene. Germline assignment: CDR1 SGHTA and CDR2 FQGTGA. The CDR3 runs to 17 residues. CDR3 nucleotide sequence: TGTGCCAGCAGCTTAACGAGGACTAGCGGGATTACAGATACGCAGTATTTT. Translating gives CASSLTRTSGITDTQYF. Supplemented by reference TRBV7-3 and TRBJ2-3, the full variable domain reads GAGVSQTPSNKVTEKGKYVELRCDPISGHTALYWYRQSLGQGPEFLIYFQGTGAADDSGLPNDRFFAVRPEGSVSTLKIQRTERGDSAVYLCASSLTRTSGITDTQYFGPGTRLTVL.

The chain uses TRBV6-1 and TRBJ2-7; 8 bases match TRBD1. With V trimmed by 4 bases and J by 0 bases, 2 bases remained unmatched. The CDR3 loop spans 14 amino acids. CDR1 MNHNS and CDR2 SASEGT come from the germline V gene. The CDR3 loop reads CASSGDRFSYEQYF. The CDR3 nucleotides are TGTGCCAGCAGTGGGGACAGGTTCTCCTACGAGCAGTACTTC.

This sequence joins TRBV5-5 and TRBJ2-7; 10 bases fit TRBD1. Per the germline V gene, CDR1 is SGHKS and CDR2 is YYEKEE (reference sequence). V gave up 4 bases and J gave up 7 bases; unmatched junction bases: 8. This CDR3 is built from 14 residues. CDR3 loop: CASSVFGDRGEQYF. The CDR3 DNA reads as TGTGCCAGCAGCGTTTTCGGGGACAGGGGTGAGCAGTACTTC. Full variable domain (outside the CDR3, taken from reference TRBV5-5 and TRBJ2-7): DAGVTQSPTHLIKTRGQQVTLRCSPISGHKSVSWYQQVLGQGPQFIFQYYEKEERGRGNFPDRFSARQFPNYSSELNVNALLLGDSALYLCASSVFGDRGEQYFGPGTRLTVT.

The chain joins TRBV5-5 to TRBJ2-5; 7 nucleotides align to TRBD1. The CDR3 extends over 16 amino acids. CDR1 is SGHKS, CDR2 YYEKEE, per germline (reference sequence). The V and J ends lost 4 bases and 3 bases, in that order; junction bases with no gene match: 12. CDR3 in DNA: TGTGCCAGCAGCCGAGATCGACAGGGACCAAAAGAGACCCAGTACTTC. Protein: CASSRDRQGPKETQYF.

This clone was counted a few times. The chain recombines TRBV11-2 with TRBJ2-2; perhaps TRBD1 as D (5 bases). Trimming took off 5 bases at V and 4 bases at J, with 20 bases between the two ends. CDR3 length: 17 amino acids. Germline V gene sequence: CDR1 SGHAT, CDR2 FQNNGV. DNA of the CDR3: TGTGCCAGCAGCCCTAGAGGCCCAGGGTGGGGCACCGGGGAGCTGTTTTTT. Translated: CASSPRGPGWGTGELFF. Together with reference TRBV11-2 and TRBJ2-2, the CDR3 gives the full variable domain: EAGVAQSPRYKIIEKRQSVAFWCNPISGHATLYWYQQILGQGPKLLIQFQNNGVVDDSQLPKDRFSAERLKGVDSTLKIQPAKLEDSAVYLCASSPRGPGWGTGELFFGEGSRLTVL.

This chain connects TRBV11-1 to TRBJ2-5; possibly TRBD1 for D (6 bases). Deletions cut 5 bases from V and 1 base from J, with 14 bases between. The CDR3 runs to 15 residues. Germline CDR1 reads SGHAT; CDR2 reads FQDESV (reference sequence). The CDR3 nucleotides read TGTGCCAGCAGCCCCGGGACAACGTTCCAAGAGACCCAGTACTTC. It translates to CASSPGTTFQETQYF.

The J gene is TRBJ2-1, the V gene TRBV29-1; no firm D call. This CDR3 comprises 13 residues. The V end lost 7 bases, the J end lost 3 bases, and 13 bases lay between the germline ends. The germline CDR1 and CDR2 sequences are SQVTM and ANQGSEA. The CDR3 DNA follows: TGCAGCGGATGCGGTGATCTCTACAATGAGCAGTTCTTC. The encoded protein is CSGCGDLYNEQFF.

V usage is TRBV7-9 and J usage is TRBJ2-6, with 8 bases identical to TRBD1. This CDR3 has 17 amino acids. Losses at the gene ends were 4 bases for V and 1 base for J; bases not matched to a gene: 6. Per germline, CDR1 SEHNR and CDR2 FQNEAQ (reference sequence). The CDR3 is CASSSGTGTSGANVLTF. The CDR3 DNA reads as TGTGCCAGCAGCTCCGGGACAGGAACGTCTGGGGCCAACGTCCTGACTTTC.

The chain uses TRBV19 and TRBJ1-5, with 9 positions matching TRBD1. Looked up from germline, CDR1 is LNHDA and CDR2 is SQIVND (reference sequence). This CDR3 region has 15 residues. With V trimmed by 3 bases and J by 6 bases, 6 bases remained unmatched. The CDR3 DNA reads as TGTGCCAGTAGTATTCAGACAGGGGGTGGTCAGCCCCAGCATTTT. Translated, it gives CASSIQTGGGQPQHF.

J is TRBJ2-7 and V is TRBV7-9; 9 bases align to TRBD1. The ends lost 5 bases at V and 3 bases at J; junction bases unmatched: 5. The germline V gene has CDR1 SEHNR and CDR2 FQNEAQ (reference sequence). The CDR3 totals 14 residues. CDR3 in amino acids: CASSPGQGLYEQYF. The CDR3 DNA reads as TGTGCCAGCAGCCCAGGACAGGGGCTCTACGAGCAGTACTTC.

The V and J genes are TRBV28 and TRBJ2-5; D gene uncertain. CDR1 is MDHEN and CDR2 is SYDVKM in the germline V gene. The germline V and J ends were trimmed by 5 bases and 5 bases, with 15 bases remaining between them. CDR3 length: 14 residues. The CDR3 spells CASSPRSGEETQYF. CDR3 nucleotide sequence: TGTGCCAGCAGTCCCAGGTCTGGAGAGGAGACCCAGTACTTC.

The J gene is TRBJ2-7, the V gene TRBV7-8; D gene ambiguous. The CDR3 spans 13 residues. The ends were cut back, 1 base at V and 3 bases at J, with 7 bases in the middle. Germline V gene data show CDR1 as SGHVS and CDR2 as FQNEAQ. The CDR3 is CASSLGSDYEQYF. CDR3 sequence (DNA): TGTGCCAGCAGCTTAGGGTCGGACTACGAGCAGTACTTC.

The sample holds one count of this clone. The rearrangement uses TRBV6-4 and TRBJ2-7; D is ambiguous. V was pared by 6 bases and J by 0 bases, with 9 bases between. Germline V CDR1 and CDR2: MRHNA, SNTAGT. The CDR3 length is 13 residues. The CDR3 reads CASSPQRSYEQYF. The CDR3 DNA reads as TGTGCCAGCAGCCCACAGCGCTCCTACGAGCAGTACTTC.